This TCR beta chain comes out of a study of radiation and T cells in renal cell carcinoma. Broader study findings: No pretreatment tumor biopsies were available for baseline clonotypes.

V was cut by 0 bases and J by 7 bases, with 10 bases left in between. Per the germline V gene, CDR1 is SGHNT and CDR2 is YENEEA. CDR3 length: 15 amino acids. Details on this clone: The target antigen is unknown.

Time point specified: blood 4 weeks post-SBRT, at nephrectomy. Documented treatment: 15 Gy SBRT to primary tumor, nephrectomy 4 weeks later. Profiling relied on immunoSEQ multiplex PCR, and the TCRdb table lists in-frame clones only, not all of them. The sample lists 80,000 or so clones, nearly 90% seen once, with around 6% in the top ten. The sequence was collected from an older woman with renal cell carcinoma. This sequence joins TRBV11-3 and TRBJ1-6; tentatively, D is TRBD1 (6 bases). Material: blood, obtained from a patient whose treatment included radiotherapy and nephrectomy. CDR3 sequence reads: CASSLDGGGNSPLHF. In DNA form, the CDR3 reads TGTGCCAGCAGCTTAGATGGGGGCGGAAATTCACCCCTCCACTTT.